This T cell receptor beta chain was documented in a study of CD8 T cells in Susac syndrome. Reverse transcription of roughly 0.45 to 1 ug RNA was performed with random hexamers. In TCRdb, the immunoSEQ multiplex PCR reads were re-called with MiXCR into one record per CDR3 protein. The data show 250,000 to 300,000 distinct CDR3 sequences, with roughly 85% seen just once and about 0.11% held by the top ten. Germline assignment: CDR1 MNHNY and CDR2 SVGAGI (reference sequence). CDR3 size: 12 residues. With 10 bases removed from V and 9 bases from J, the gap between germline ends came to 18 bases. V usage is TRBV6-6 and J usage is TRBJ1-2; no clear D gene. The TCR sequence derives from a human donor with multiple sclerosis. The material sequenced was CD8+ T cells from PBMCs. The CDR3 DNA reads TGTGCCAACGGACCGGCTTCGGGGAGCTACACCTTC. This gives the protein CANGPASGSYTF.